This T cell receptor (beta chain) was documented in a study of T cell responses to AZD1222 COVID-19 vaccine. Study-level findings and limits: Reportedly, nearly half of unique spike TCRs recognized epitopes outside B.1.351/B.1.1.7 mutations. Just a handful of AZD1222 recipients were seropositive at baseline.

Using immunoSEQ multiplex PCR, the repertoire was profiled, and TCRdb retains in-frame clones only, with some absent. The table lists 100,000 to 150,000 clones, roughly 90% of them singletons. Deletions cut 3 bases from V and 6 bases from J, with 11 bases between. CDR1 and CDR2 (germline): SGHTA, FQGTGA. The CDR3 consists of 14 residues. Turning to this clone: Its antigen is not known.

This clonotype was sampled from an adult who received the AZD1222 COVID-19 vaccine. The sequencing used peripheral blood, collected 28 days after the second AZD1222 dose. V is TRBV7-3 and J is TRBJ2-2, with D perhaps matching TRBD1 (6 bases). The CDR3 is CASSLGAWAGELFF. CDR3 DNA: TGTGCCAGCAGCTTGGGGGCTTGGGCCGGGGAGCTGTTTTTT.